This T cell receptor beta chain was recovered during a study of response to subunit inactivated influenza vaccine. Study-wide results and caveats: It was the authors' suggestion that each seasonal influenza vaccination recruits few new T cells.

TCRdb called the RT-PCR reads again in MiXCR, with one record for every CDR3 protein. The sample has roughly 780,000 distinct CDR3 sequences; roughly 20% are singletons. This clonotype has a handful of counts. No antigen is known for it. This CDR3 is built from 15 residues. Germline V gene sequence: CDR1 MNHNS, CDR2 SASEGT. Between the trimmed V and J ends, which lost 0 bases and 4 bases, there was a span of 12 bases. The sample in question was PBMCs from blood, obtained approximately 5 days after vaccination. V is TRBV6-1 and J is TRBJ1-2; D perhaps matches TRBD1 (6 bases). The clonotype was recovered from a man in his fifties or sixties who received an inactivated influenza vaccine. The CDR3 DNA reads TGTGCCAGCAGTGAAGCGCAGGTGACAGGCTATGGCTACACCTTC. Translated: CASSEAQVTGYGYTF.